A selection of T cell receptor beta chains follows, all from one sample in a study of identifying expanded T cells in peripheral blood. Assay used: immunoSEQ multiplex PCR; TCRdb lists only in-frame clones, some missing. This sample carries 100,000 to 110,000 clones, approximately 88% of them seen once, and the ten largest clones take less than 7%. What was sequenced was blood. The source of these receptors is a person aged 18 to 75 in good health. Both conserved end residues are part of each CDR3. D genes are given only for firm matches. The size entry is marked missing in some rows and otherwise reads once, few, many or a size class.

clone size	V gene	D gene	J gene	CDR3 DNA	CDR3 protein
-	TRBV5-1	-	TRBJ1-1	TGCGCCAGCAGCTTGACGGGACGATGGAACACTGAAGCTTTCTTT	CASSLTGRWNTEAFF
-	TRBV11-2	-	TRBJ1-1	TGTGCCAGCAGCTCGTCGGGTACTGAAGCTTTCTTT	CASSSSGTEAFF
-	TRBV6-4	TRBD1	TRBJ2-2	TGTGCCAGCAGTGCCCGGGACAGGGAAGTCGGGGAGCTGTTTTTT	CASSARDREVGELFF
-	TRBV12-5	TRBD1	TRBJ1-3	TGTGCTAGTGGTTTGGTTCCCCTGGGACAGCCTAATAGAGGAAACACCATATATTTT	CASGLVPLGQPNRGNTIYF
-	TRBV30	TRBD1	TRBJ2-7	TGTGCCTGGTCCGGGACAGGGTACGAGCAGTACTTC	CAWSGTGYEQYF
-	TRBV19	TRBD2	TRBJ2-1	TGTGCCAGTAGAGGGACTAGCGGGGGGGCCGGCTACAATGAGCAGTTCTTC	CASRGTSGGAGYNEQFF
once	TRBV11-2	TRBD2	TRBJ2-1	TGTGCCAGCACGCTGACTAGCGGGGTCTTCTCCTACAATGAGCAGTTCTTC	CASTLTSGVFSYNEQFF
-	TRBV6-5	-	TRBJ1-2	TGTGCCAGCAGTTACTCGCAGGTCGATGGCTACACCTTC	CASSYSQVDGYTF
-	TRBV7-3	-	TRBJ2-7	TGTGCCAGCAGCTTAATCGGGAGCGCCGAGCAGTACTTC	CASSLIGSAEQYF
-	TRBV4-1	-	TRBJ1-2	TGCGCCAGCAGCCAAGCAACAGCTAACTATGGCTACACCTTC	CASSQATANYGYTF
-	TRBV6-5	-	TRBJ1-2	TGTGCCAGCAGTTACTCGAAAGGGGAGGCCTATGGCTACACCTTC	CASSYSKGEAYGYTF
-	TRBV18	-	TRBJ1-2	TGTGCCAGCTCACCCGAACAGGGCTTCTATGGCTACACCTTC	CASSPEQGFYGYTF
-	TRBV29-1	-	TRBJ2-7	TGCAGCGTGGGGGGAACCTACGAGCAGTACTTC	CSVGGTYEQYF
once	TRBV29-1	-	TRBJ1-4	TGCAGCGTTGTCTCAGGGAATGAAAAACTGTTTTTT	CSVVSGNEKLFF
-	TRBV29-1	-	TRBJ2-3	TGCAGCGTTGTGGCCTCTAGTGTTACGCAGTATTTT	CSVVASSVTQYF
-	TRBV19	TRBD1	TRBJ1-5	TGTGCCAGTAGTACCTACCCGACAGGGAAGGGTCAGCCCCAGCATTTT	CASSTYPTGKGQPQHF
-	TRBV5-5	-	TRBJ1-1	TGTGCCAGCAGCCGTAACACTGAAGCTTTCTTT	CASSRNTEAFF
-	TRBV4-1	-	TRBJ1-5	TGCGCCAGCAGCCAAGATGGGCAGCTCAATCAGCCCCAGCATTTT	CASSQDGQLNQPQHF
-	TRBV14	TRBD2	TRBJ2-1	TGTGCCAGCAGCCCCCTACGTGCGCTAGCGGGGAATGAGCAGTTCTTC	CASSPLRALAGNEQFF
large	TRBV13	TRBD1	TRBJ1-2	TGTGCCAGCAGCTTACCGACAGGGGGTGGTGGCTACACCTTC	CASSLPTGGGGYTF
-	TRBV4-1	-	TRBJ1-6	TGCGCCAGCAGCCCGCAGGAGAATTCACCCCTCCACTTT	CASSPQENSPLHF
once	TRBV7-2	TRBD1	TRBJ1-1	TGTGCCAGCAGCTTACAGGGGGGGGCGAGCACTGAAGCTTTCTTT	CASSLQGGASTEAFF
-	TRBV30	-	TRBJ1-4	TGTGCCTGGAGTGCGACCGGGACATCTTTCGAAAAACTGTTTTTT	CAWSATGTSFEKLFF
-	TRBV2	-	TRBJ1-2	TGTGCCAGCAGACCAGAACAGGGTAACTATGGCTACACCTTC	CASRPEQGNYGYTF
once	TRBV9	-	TRBJ1-2	TGTGCCAGCAGCGAGGGTGACTATGGCTACACCTTC	CASSEGDYGYTF
-	TRBV5-4	-	TRBJ1-1	TGTGCCAGCAGCTTGGGAGCAAGGAACACTGAAGCTTTCTTT	CASSLGARNTEAFF
-	TRBV4-1	-	TRBJ1-2	TGCGCCAGCAGCCCAGACGAGTCTAGGGTCCCCTATGGCTACACCTTC	CASSPDESRVPYGYTF
-	TRBV6-1	-	TRBJ2-3	TGTGCCAGCAGGACAGCTTGGAGCACAGATACGCAGTATTTT	CASRTAWSTDTQYF
once	TRBV30	-	TRBJ2-3	TGTGCCTGGAGTCGGGGGGACACCCAGTTGGATACGCAGTATTTT	CAWSRGDTQLDTQYF
-	TRBV6-1	TRBD2	TRBJ2-1	TGTGCCAGCAGTCTGCTAGCGGGGGGTTCGGGTGAGCAGTTCTTC	CASSLLAGGSGEQFF
-	TRBV6-6	TRBD1	TRBJ1-1	TGTGCCAGCAGTTACTCGAAGGGGGCTAATGAAGCTTTCTTT	CASSYSKGANEAFF
-	TRBV28	-	TRBJ2-7	TGTGCCAGCAGCACCGCGGATCCGACCGGCGAGCAGTACTTC	CASSTADPTGEQYF
-	TRBV6-1	TRBD1	TRBJ2-1	TGTGCCGCGGGACAGGGAGGGAATGAGCAGTTCTTC	CAAGQGGNEQFF
-	TRBV13	-	TRBJ1-6	TGTGCCAGCAGCTTAGCCGGACAGATCTATAATTCACCCCTCCACTTT	CASSLAGQIYNSPLHF
-	TRBV6-5	TRBD2	TRBJ2-7	TGTGCCAGCAGTAAAGCGGGAGATCCCTACGAGCAGTACTTC	CASSKAGDPYEQYF
-	TRBV4-1	TRBD2	TRBJ2-3	TGCGCCAGCAGCCAAGACGGAGCGGGGGTAGATACGCAGTATTTT	CASSQDGAGVDTQYF
few	TRBV5-1	-	TRBJ1-3	TGCGCCAGCAGCGTGGGGACGGGCAGCTCTGGAAACACCATATATTTT	CASSVGTGSSGNTIYF
few	TRBV19	TRBD2	TRBJ2-7	TGTGCCAGTAGTATTGCTACTAGCGCCTACGAGCAGTACTTC	CASSIATSAYEQYF
once	TRBV7-2	-	TRBJ2-1	TGTGCCAGCAGCTTAATTCCAGCGGAGTCGGGGAATGAGCAGTTCTTC	CASSLIPAESGNEQFF
once	TRBV5-1	-	TRBJ2-3	TGCGCCAGCAGCTTAGGGGAGATGGCAGATACGCAGTATTTT	CASSLGEMADTQYF
-	TRBV4-2	TRBD2	TRBJ2-1	TGTGCCAGCAGCCAAACACTAGCGGGAGTAACCTACAATGAGCAGTTCTTC	CASSQTLAGVTYNEQFF
-	TRBV5-8	-	TRBJ1-4	TGTGCCAGCAGCCGGGAGGAGACGGGAGAAAAACTGTTTTTT	CASSREETGEKLFF
medium-sized	TRBV7-9	TRBD1	TRBJ2-7	TGTGCCAGCAGCTCGGGACAGTTAACCTACGAGCAGTACTTC	CASSSGQLTYEQYF
-	TRBV9	-	TRBJ2-2	TGTGCCAGCAGCGCCGGGACACCTGCCACCGGGGAGCTGTTTTTT	CASSAGTPATGELFF
-	TRBV19	-	TRBJ2-7	TGTGCCAGTAGTATGGGACAAGGGAGTGGCGAGCAGTACTTC	CASSMGQGSGEQYF
-	TRBV6-5	-	TRBJ2-7	TGTGCCAGCAGAACCCAGGGGACCCCTCAGTACTTC	CASRTQGTPQYF
-	TRBV6-6	-	TRBJ1-6	TGTGCCAGCAGTTCCCCTGGGGGTAATTCACCCCTCCACTTT	CASSSPGGNSPLHF
-	TRBV11-2	TRBD1	TRBJ1-1	TGTGCCAGCAGCAATGGCAGGGGGACTGAAGCTTTCTTT	CASSNGRGTEAFF
-	TRBV10-3	-	TRBJ2-6	TGTGCCATCAGAGGGTTGGGCGGAACGAGCTCTGGGGCCAACGTCCTGACTTTC	CAIRGLGGTSSGANVLTF
-	TRBV7-8	-	TRBJ2-2	TGTGCCAGCAGCTCTTACCCTGGCCGGGGTAGAACGAACACCGGGGAGCTGTTTTTT	CASSSYPGRGRTNTGELFF
-	TRBV10-3	-	TRBJ2-7	TGTGCCATCAGTCCCCTGGGGGGAAGCTCCTACGAGCAGTACTTC	CAISPLGGSSYEQYF
-	TRBV19	-	TRBJ2-6	TGTGCCAGTACCATCGGGGGATCCTCCCTCGGGGCCAACGTCCTGACTTTC	CASTIGGSSLGANVLTF
-	TRBV29-1	TRBD2	TRBJ2-1	TGCAGCGCCGGACTAGCGGGGCTTCTCAATGAGCAGTTCTTC	CSAGLAGLLNEQFF